This T cell receptor (beta chain) is from a study of cytomegalovirus exposure and HLA in healthy donors. Broader study findings: An observed cluster of highly shared sequence variants was recorded as a likely sequencing artifact. In vitro, a few CMV-associated chains proved specific for CMV antigens. For cytomegalovirus status, the classifier reportedly gave diagnoses with high specificity and sensitivity.

This PCR relied on a set of 60 Vbeta primers and 13 Jbeta primers. Source study methods: A later analysis counted about 80 million unique TCR beta chains, some 12 million shared. Profiling relied on immunoSEQ multiplex PCR, and the TCRdb table lists in-frame clones only, not all of them. For V, J and clone size, that table is used; D and trimming come from the DNA. The sample has around 150,000 clones; about 85% are singletons. About this clone itself: Antigen: not known.

The V gene's germline CDR1 is SGHAT and CDR2 FQDESV (reference sequence). V lost 3 bases, J lost 5 bases, and 14 bases lay in between. This CDR3 has 15 amino acids. Sequencing was done on a sample of PBMCs. The V gene is TRBV11-1, the J gene TRBJ2-1; TRBD1 might be the D (5 bases). The TCR was taken from a man younger than 35 in good health and CMV-seropositive. CDR3: CASSFQPDSHNEQFF. As DNA, the CDR3 is TGTGCCAGCAGCTTCCAACCCGACAGCCACAATGAGCAGTTCTTC.